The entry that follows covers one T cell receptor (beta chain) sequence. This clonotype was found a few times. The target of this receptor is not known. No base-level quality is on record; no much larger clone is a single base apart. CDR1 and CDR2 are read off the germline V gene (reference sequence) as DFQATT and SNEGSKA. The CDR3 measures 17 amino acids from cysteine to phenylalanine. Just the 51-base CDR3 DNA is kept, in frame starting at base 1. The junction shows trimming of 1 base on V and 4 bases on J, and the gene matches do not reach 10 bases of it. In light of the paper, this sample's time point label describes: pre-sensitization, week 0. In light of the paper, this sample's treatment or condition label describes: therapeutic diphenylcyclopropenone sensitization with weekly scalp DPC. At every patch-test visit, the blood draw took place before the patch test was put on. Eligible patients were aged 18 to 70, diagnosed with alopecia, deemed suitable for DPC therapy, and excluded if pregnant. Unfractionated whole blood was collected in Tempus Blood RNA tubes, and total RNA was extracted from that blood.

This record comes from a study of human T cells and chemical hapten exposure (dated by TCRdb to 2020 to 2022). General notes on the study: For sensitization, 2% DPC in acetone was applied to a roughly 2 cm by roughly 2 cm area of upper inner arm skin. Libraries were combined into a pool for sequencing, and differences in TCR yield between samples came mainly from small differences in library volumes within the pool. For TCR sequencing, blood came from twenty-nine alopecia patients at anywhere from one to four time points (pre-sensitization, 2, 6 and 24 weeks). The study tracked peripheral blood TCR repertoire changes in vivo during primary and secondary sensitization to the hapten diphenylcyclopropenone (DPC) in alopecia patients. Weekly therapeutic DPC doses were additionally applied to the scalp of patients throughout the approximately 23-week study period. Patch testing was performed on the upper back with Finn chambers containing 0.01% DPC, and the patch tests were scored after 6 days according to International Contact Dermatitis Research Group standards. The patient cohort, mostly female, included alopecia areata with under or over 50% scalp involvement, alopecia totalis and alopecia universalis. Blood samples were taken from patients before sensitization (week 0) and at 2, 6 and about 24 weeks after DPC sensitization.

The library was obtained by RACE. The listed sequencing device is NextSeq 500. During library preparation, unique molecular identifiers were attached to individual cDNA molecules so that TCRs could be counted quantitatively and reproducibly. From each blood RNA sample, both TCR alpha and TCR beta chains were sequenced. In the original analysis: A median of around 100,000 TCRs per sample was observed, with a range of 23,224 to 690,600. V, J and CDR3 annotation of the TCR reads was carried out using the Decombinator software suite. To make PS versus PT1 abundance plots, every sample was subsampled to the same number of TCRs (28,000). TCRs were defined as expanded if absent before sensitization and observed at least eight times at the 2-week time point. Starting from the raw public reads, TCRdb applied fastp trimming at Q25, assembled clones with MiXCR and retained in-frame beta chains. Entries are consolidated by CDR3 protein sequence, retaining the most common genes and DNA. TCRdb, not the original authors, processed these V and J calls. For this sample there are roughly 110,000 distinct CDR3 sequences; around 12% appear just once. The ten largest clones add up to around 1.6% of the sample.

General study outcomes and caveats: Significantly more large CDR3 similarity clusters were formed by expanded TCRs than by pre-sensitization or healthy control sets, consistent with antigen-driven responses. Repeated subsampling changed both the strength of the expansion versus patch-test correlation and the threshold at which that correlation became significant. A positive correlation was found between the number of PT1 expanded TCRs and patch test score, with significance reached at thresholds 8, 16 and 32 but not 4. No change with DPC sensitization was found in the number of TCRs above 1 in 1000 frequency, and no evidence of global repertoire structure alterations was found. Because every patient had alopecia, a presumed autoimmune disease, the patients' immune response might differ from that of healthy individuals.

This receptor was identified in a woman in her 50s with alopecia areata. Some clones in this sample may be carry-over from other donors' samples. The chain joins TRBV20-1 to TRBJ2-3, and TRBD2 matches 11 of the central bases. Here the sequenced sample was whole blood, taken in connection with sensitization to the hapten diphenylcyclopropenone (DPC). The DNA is TGCAGTGCTAGAGTCGCTAGCGGGAGGCCCGGGCCAGATACGCAGTATTTT. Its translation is CSARVASGRPGPDTQYF.